Listed below are T cell receptor beta chains from one sample, sequenced in a study of control samples from healthy donors and cancer patients. TCRdb keeps only in-frame clones here, not all; method: immunoSEQ multiplex PCR. The sample holds about 410,000 clones, about 93% seen once. Sequenced material: PBMCs. Receptors originate from a man aged 40-49 years with head and neck cancer. Each CDR3 is given with its conserved first and last residue. The order of the fields is clone size, V gene, CDR3 length, D gene, J gene, CDR3 protein, CDR3 DNA. D genes are given only for firm matches. Clone size is stated in some rows and not others, as once, few, many or a class when expanded.

>once|TRBV2|14|TRBD1|TRBJ1-1
CASSATGANTEAFF
TGTGCCAGCAGCGCCACAGGGGCGAACACTGAAGCTTTCTTT
>-|TRBV28|14|-|TRBJ2-3
CASIPGGHTDTQYF
TGTGCCAGCATACCTGGAGGGCACACAGATACGCAGTATTTT
>-|TRBV7-9|18|TRBD2|TRBJ2-1
CASSSGTSGLSSYNEQFF
TGTGCCAGCAGCTCAGGGACTAGCGGCCTTAGCTCCTACAATGAGCAGTTCTTC
>-|TRBV7-9|14|-|TRBJ2-5
CASSLDPYQETQYF
TGTGCCAGCAGCTTAGATCCTTACCAAGAGACCCAGTACTTC
>-|TRBV4-3|18|TRBD2|TRBJ2-1
CASSQDRAGGPLYNEQFF
TGCGCCAGCAGCCAAGATCGAGCGGGGGGGCCCCTGTACAATGAGCAGTTCTTC
>-|TRBV6-5|15|-|TRBJ2-4
CASSPSEIAKNIQYF
TGTGCCAGCAGTCCCAGTGAGATAGCCAAAAACATTCAGTACTTC
>-|TRBV7-8|14|-|TRBJ2-7
CASSLRDMIYEQYF
TGTGCCAGCAGCCTCCGGGACATGATCTACGAGCAGTACTTC
>-|TRBV5-1|14|TRBD1|TRBJ2-7
CASRTGKGPYEQYF
TGCGCCAGCAGGACAGGGAAGGGGCCCTACGAGCAGTACTTC
>-|TRBV28|15|TRBD1|TRBJ2-7
CASSTPGQGSYEQYF
TGTGCCAGCAGTACACCGGGACAGGGCTCCTACGAGCAGTACTTC
>-|TRBV3-1/TRBV3-2|14|-|TRBJ2-7
CASSQERVEYEQYF
TGTGCCAGCAGCCAAGAAAGGGTCGAGTACGAGCAGTACTTC
>once|TRBV28|15|-|TRBJ2-7
CASSGPQGLTHEQYF
TGTGCCAGCAGTGGCCCCCAGGGTCTTACCCACGAGCAGTACTTC
>-|TRBV19|16|-|TRBJ1-5
CASSMGSGGGNQPQHF
TGTGCCAGTAGTATGGGTTCCGGGGGCGGCAATCAGCCCCAGCATTTT
>-|TRBV5-1|13|TRBD1|TRBJ1-4
CASSRTGDEKLFF
TGCGCCAGCAGTAGGACAGGGGATGAAAAACTGTTTTTT
>-|TRBV27|17|-|TRBJ1-4
CASSRNRDFEANEKLFF
TGTGCCAGCAGTCGGAACAGGGATTTCGAAGCTAATGAAAAACTGTTTTTT
>once|TRBV5-1|16|TRBD2|TRBJ2-3
CASSSRTSGRTDTQYF
TGCGCCAGCAGCTCCCGTACTAGCGGTCGCACAGATACGCAGTATTTT
>-|TRBV6-1|17|-|TRBJ1-3
CASSEGGPLSSGNTIYF
TGTGCCAGCAGTGAAGGAGGGCCCCTGAGCTCTGGAAACACCATATATTTT
>-|TRBV28|16|TRBD1|TRBJ1-5
CASSIQGFNSNQPQHF
TGTGCCAGCAGTATACAGGGGTTTAATAGCAATCAGCCCCAGCATTTT
>once|TRBV6-5|16|TRBD1|TRBJ1-2
CASSSDPRTGKVGYTF
TGTGCCAGCAGTTCCGACCCGAGGACAGGGAAGGTTGGCTACACCTTC
>once|TRBV5-1|16|-|TRBJ2-3
CASSLPAAGSTDTQYF
TGCGCCAGCAGCTTACCCGCTGCGGGGAGCACAGATACGCAGTATTTT
>-|TRBV13|13|-|TRBJ1-4
CASSSGQNEKLFF
TGTGCCAGCAGTTCCGGACAGAATGAAAAACTGTTTTTT
>-|TRBV29-1|13|-|TRBJ1-1
CSVTGYGNTEAFF
TGCAGCGTTACAGGGTACGGGAACACTGAAGCTTTCTTT
>-|TRBV10-1|14|-|TRBJ2-7
CASSGGRAQFEQYF
TGCGCCAGCAGTGGGGGACGGGCCCAATTCGAGCAGTACTTC
>-|TRBV5-1|14|-|TRBJ2-2
CASSLMEYTGELFF
TGCGCCAGCAGCTTGATGGAATACACCGGGGAGCTGTTTTTT
>-|TRBV19|13|-|TRBJ1-2
CASTAPTPDGYTF
TGTGCCAGTACGGCCCCGACCCCGGATGGCTACACCTTC
>-|TRBV10-3|15|-|TRBJ2-2
CAINRDTSNTGELFF
TGTGCCATCAACAGGGACACCAGTAACACCGGGGAGCTGTTTTTT
>-|TRBV29-1|13|-|TRBJ1-4
CSVSYRTLGNLFF
TGCAGCGTTTCTTATCGGACTTTAGGTAACCTGTTTTTT
>-|TRBV5-1|13|-|TRBJ2-7
CASKTDNSYEQYF
TGCGCCAGCAAAACGGACAACTCCTACGAGCAGTACTTC
>-|TRBV5-5|16|-|TRBJ1-3
CASSFRRQVSGNTIYF
TGTGCCAGCAGCTTTCGAAGACAGGTGTCTGGAAACACCATATATTTT
>-|TRBV27|12|-|TRBJ2-5
CASGQFLETQYF
TGTGCCAGCGGACAGTTTTTAGAGACCCAGTACTTC
>once|TRBV10-2|14|-|TRBJ2-1
CAIGLRHSYNEQFF
TGCGCCATCGGACTTCGCCATTCCTACAATGAGCAGTTCTTC
>-|TRBV10-2|15|-|TRBJ2-5
CASSEQQGLQETQYF
TGCGCCAGCAGTGAGCAACAGGGTCTGCAAGAGACCCAGTACTTC
>-|TRBV6-5|12|-|TRBJ2-1
CASRGISFEQFF
TGTGCCAGCAGAGGCATATCCTTTGAGCAGTTCTTC
>-|TRBV5-1|14|-|TRBJ2-3
CASSWSIFTDTQYF
TGCGCCAGCAGCTGGAGTATATTCACAGATACGCAGTATTTT
>few|TRBV4-2|17|-|TRBJ1-2
CASSQEPMDRGARGYTF
TGTGCCAGCAGCCAGGAACCGATGGACCGGGGCGCGCGGGGCTACACCTTC
>-|TRBV10-3|14|-|TRBJ1-6
CAISLVAYNSPLHF
TGTGCCATCAGCCTCGTAGCCTATAATTCACCCCTCCACTTT
>-|TRBV6-5|11|-|TRBJ2-7
CASRKGYEQYF
TGTGCCAGCAGGAAGGGCTACGAGCAGTACTTC
>many|TRBV7-9|16|TRBD2|TRBJ2-1
CASSLAWAGVGNEQFF
TGTGCCAGCAGCTTAGCGTGGGCGGGAGTGGGCAATGAGCAGTTCTTC
>-|TRBV30|12|-|TRBJ2-7
CAWKAALNEQYF
TGTGCCTGGAAGGCGGCACTGAACGAGCAGTACTTC
>-|TRBV7-9|14|-|TRBJ1-6
CASSLAIGNSPLHF
TGTGCCAGCAGCTTAGCGATCGGTAATTCACCCCTCCACTTT
>-|TRBV11-1|16|TRBD2|TRBJ2-1
CASGNSGGASYNEQFF
TGTGCCAGCGGGAATTCCGGGGGGGCCTCCTACAATGAGCAGTTCTTC
>-|TRBV11-2|14|-|TRBJ2-7
CASSLAAPLVEQYF
TGTGCCAGCAGCTTAGCCGCCCCATTAGTCGAGCAGTACTTC
>-|TRBV29-1|13|-|TRBJ1-6
CSVATGSGSPLHF
TGCAGCGTCGCTACAGGGAGCGGTTCACCCCTCCACTTT